This record covers a single T cell receptor beta chain. Sequencing used immunoSEQ multiplex PCR; TCRdb keeps in-frame clones, though not all of them. The sample consists of a few hundred thousand clones, 65% to 90% of them appearing once. Seattle participants joined during active infection and were tracked over time. This specimen belongs to a study of blood T cell repertoires in COVID-19. Study-level information: PBMCs, B-cell-depleted T cells, or T cells provided the cDNA or gDNA that made up the material.

Per the germline V gene, CDR1 is SGHTA and CDR2 is FQGNSA. V lost 6 bases and J lost 0, with 5 bases in between. The CDR3 is made up of 13 amino acids. The genes are TRBV7-2 and TRBJ1-4; D gene ambiguous. This TCR was recovered from a woman in her seventies with COVID-19, enrolled during active disease. The sample consisted of peripheral blood. CDR3 coding DNA: TGTGCCAGCAGACGGGCAACTAATGAAAAACTGTTTTTT. Protein: CASRRATNEKLFF.